Below, 6 T cell receptor beta chains from the same sample are listed, as sequenced in a study of T cells in Graves' hyperthyroidism and ophthalmopathy. Amplified regions were TCR beta CDR3 sequences from RNA transcripts. With the HTBI primer set, the TCR CDR3 went through a first round of RT-PCR. Each CDR3 protein is one row after TCRdb ran MiXCR on the multiplex PCR reads. The data contain about 200,000 distinct CDR3 sequences, roughly a sixth of them singletons. Sequenced: blood. Receptors were obtained from a woman between 45 and 65 years old with Graves' hyperthyroidism.

This clonotype was recorded at least ten times. The V and J genes are TRBV28 and TRBJ2-7; TRBD1 matches at 8 bases. The CDR3 loop spans 14 amino acids. The germline V gene has CDR1 MDHEN and CDR2 SYDVKM. After removal of 1 base from V and 6 bases from J, the junction contained 5 bases not matched to a gene. This CDR3 reads CASSLSAGGSEQYF. The DNA of the CDR3 is TGTGCCAGCAGTTTATCGGCAGGGGGCAGCGAGCAGTACTTC. Complete variable domain (other parts from reference TRBV28 and TRBJ2-7): DVKVTQSSRYLVKRTGEKVFLECVQDMDHENMFWYRQDPGLGLRLIYFSYDVKMKEKGDIPEGYSVSREKKERFSLILESASTNQTSMYLCASSLSAGGSEQYFGPGTRLTVT.

A few counts support this clonotype. The CDR3 loop reads CASSQARGELAMNTGELFF. In nucleotides, the CDR3 is TGCGCCAGCAGCCAAGCAAGGGGGGAACTAGCGATGAACACCGGGGAGCTGTTTTTT. This chain connects TRBV4-1 to TRBJ2-2; weak D call: TRBD2 (7 bases). The CDR3 runs 19 residues. V was cut by 1 base and J by 1 base, with 19 bases left in between. The germline V gene encodes CDR1 MGHRA and CDR2 YSYEKL.

This clonotype was counted many times. The rearrangement joins TRBV20-1 to TRBJ1-1; D not resolved. V was pared by 3 bases and J by 0 bases, with 8 bases between. Germline CDR1 and CDR2: DFQATT and SNEGSKA (reference sequence). The CDR3 runs to 13 residues. The CDR3 sequence is CSASGGMNTEAFF. The CDR3 DNA sequence: TGCAGTGCTAGTGGAGGAATGAACACTGAAGCTTTCTTT.

This clonotype was picked up a small number of times. The CDR3 coding sequence is TGTGCCATCAGTGGTAGGGCGGAAACCTACGAGCAGTACTTC. Translating it yields CAISGRAETYEQYF. The chain joins TRBV10-3 to TRBJ2-7; the D is unclear. CDR1 is ENHRY, CDR2 SYGVKD, per germline. The V gene lost 4 bases and the J gene lost 2 bases, with 12 bases spanning the gap. The CDR3 runs to 14 residues.

The J gene is TRBJ2-1, the V gene TRBV10-3; 7 positions match TRBD2. J lost 0 bases, V lost 8 bases, and 7 bases had no gene match. The CDR3 is 15 amino acids. Germline CDR1 is ENHRY and CDR2 is SYGVKD. The CDR3 is CAILLAVVSYNEQFF. CDR3 DNA: TGTGCCATCTTGCTAGCGGTAGTCTCCTACAATGAGCAGTTCTTC.

This clonotype was seen more than once but under ten times. J is TRBJ2-3 and V is TRBV19, with 7 positions matching TRBD2. V was clipped by 3 bases and J by 3 bases; unmatched bases: 9. There are 16 residues in the CDR3. Germline V lookup: CDR1 LNHDA, CDR2 SQIVND (reference sequence). The CDR3: CASSMFRGGGTDTQYF. CDR3 nucleotide sequence: TGTGCCAGTAGTATGTTTCGCGGGGGAGGAACAGATACGCAGTATTTT.